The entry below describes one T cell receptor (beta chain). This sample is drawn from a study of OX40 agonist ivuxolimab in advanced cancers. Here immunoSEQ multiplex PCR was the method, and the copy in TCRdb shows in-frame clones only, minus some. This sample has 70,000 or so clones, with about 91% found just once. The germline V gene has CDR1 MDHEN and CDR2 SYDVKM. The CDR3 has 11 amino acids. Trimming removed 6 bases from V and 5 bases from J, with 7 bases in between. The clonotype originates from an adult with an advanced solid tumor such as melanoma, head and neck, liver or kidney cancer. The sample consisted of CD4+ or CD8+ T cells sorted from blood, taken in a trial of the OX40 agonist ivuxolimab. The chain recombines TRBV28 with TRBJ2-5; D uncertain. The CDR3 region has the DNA TGTGCCAGCAGCCTAGGGGAGACCCAGTACTTC. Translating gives CASSLGETQYF.